The 21 T cell receptor beta chains below come from one sample, sequenced in a study of T cells after posttransplantation cyclophosphamide. The assay was immunoSEQ multiplex PCR, and TCRdb's table has in-frame clones only and misses some. The sample has 25,000 to 30,000 clones; roughly 88% are singletons. What was sequenced was PBMCs. Receptors originate from a man over 45.

The rearrangement links TRBV11-2 to TRBJ2-5; perhaps TRBD2 as D (5 bases). Trimming removed 5 bases at V and 3 bases at J, with 13 bases between. The CDR3 totals 14 residues. CDR1 and CDR2 from the germline V gene are SGHAT and FQNNGV. CDR3 in amino acids: CASSAGAVKETQYF. The CDR3 DNA sequence: TGTGCCAGCAGCGCGGGCGCGGTGAAAGAGACCCAGTACTTC. Looking up the rest from reference TRBV11-2 and TRBJ2-5 gives the full variable domain: EAGVAQSPRYKIIEKRQSVAFWCNPISGHATLYWYQQILGQGPKLLIQFQNNGVVDDSQLPKDRFSAERLKGVDSTLKIQPAKLEDSAVYLCASSAGAVKETQYFGPGTRLLVL.

The CDR3 loop is CASSLETGTYEQYF. The CDR3 DNA follows: TGTGCCAGCAGCTTAGAAACAGGGACCTACGAGCAGTACTTC. The chain uses TRBV7-8 and TRBJ2-7, with a weak D call TRBD1 (6 bases). The CDR3 length is 14 residues. From germline, CDR1 is SGHVS and CDR2 FQNEAQ. V lost 1 base to trimming and J lost 2 bases, with 9 bases between them.

The CDR3 coding sequence is TGTGCCAGCAGCCCAACTAGTGCTACCTACAATGAGCAGTTCTTC. This translates into CASSPTSATYNEQFF. The chain is built from TRBV6-6 and TRBJ2-1; D may be TRBD2 (5 bases). Deletions cut 6 bases from V and 2 bases from J, with 14 bases between. From germline, CDR1 is MNHNY and CDR2 SVGAGI (reference sequence). The CDR3 is made up of 15 amino acids.

The chain uses TRBV5-1 and TRBJ1-1; D is unresolved. The CDR3 sequence is 12 residues long. Trimming took off 1 base at V and 7 bases at J, with 8 bases between the two ends. Germline CDR1 is SGHRS and CDR2 is YFSETQ. Here the CDR3 reads CASSLIDSEAFF. In nucleotides, the CDR3 is TGCGCCAGCAGCTTGATAGATAGTGAAGCTTTCTTT.

The chain carries TRBV6-1 and TRBJ1-5; 7 positions match TRBD1. The trim removed 4 bases at V and 5 bases at J, leaving 5 bases unmatched. Germline CDR1 is MNHNS and CDR2 is SASEGT. The CDR3 is 14 residues long. The CDR3, as DNA: TGTGCCAGCAGTGGACAGGGTAATGATCAGCCCCAGCATTTT. Protein sequence: CASSGQGNDQPQHF.

V usage is TRBV6-1 and J usage is TRBJ1-5, with TRBD1 as a possible D gene (5 bases). V lost 1 base and J 2 bases, leaving 9 bases between the germline ends. Germline V gene data show CDR1 as MNHNS and CDR2 as SASEGT. The CDR3 extends over 15 amino acids. CDR3 sequence reads: CASSEGPGGNQPQHF. The CDR3 DNA is TGTGCCAGCAGTGAAGGACCGGGGGGCAATCAGCCCCAGCATTTT.

The gene calls are TRBV6-4 and TRBJ1-1; D call uncertain. The CDR3 consists of 13 residues. V dropped 6 bases and J dropped 0 bases, with 8 bases sitting between them. Germline CDR1 and CDR2: MRHNA and SNTAGT. The CDR3 region is CASSLYMNTEAFF. In DNA form, the CDR3 reads TGTGCCAGCAGCCTCTATATGAACACTGAAGCTTTCTTT.

V gene TRBV13 combines with J gene TRBJ2-7, with a possible D match to TRBD1 (5 bases). V was shortened by 1 base and J by 4 bases, with 5 bases between the two germline ends. The CDR3 consists of 12 residues. From germline, CDR1 is PRHDT and CDR2 FYEKMQ (reference sequence). The DNA for the CDR3 is TGTGCCAGCAGCTTAGAGGGGTACGAGCAGTACTTC. Its translation is CASSLEGYEQYF.

The chain employs TRBV29-1 and TRBJ1-2; 12 bases line up with TRBD1. Germline V gives CDR1 SQVTM, CDR2 ANQGSEA. V trimming: 7 bases; J trimming: 4 bases; junction bases outside the gene matches: 7. This CDR3 contains 14 residues. In DNA, the CDR3 is TGCAGCGCTAAAGGGACAGGGGGCGGCTATGGCTACACCTTC. Its protein product is CSAKGTGGGYGYTF.

The rearrangement joins TRBV5-1 to TRBJ1-3; unclear D gene. Germline assignment: CDR1 SGHRS and CDR2 YFSETQ. This CDR3 is 13 amino acids long. V dropped 0 bases and J dropped 6 bases, with 7 bases sitting between them. CDR3 residues: CASSLEHENTIYF. The CDR3 nucleotides read TGCGCCAGCAGCTTGGAACATGAAAACACCATATATTTT.

The gene calls are TRBV7-2 and TRBJ2-7; D is perhaps TRBD1 (6 bases). Germline loops: CDR1 SGHTA, CDR2 FQGNSA. This CDR3 is 14 amino acids long. V was trimmed by 6 bases and J by 0 bases, leaving 12 bases between them. CDR3 coding DNA: TGTGCCAGCAGGGCTAGGGGGTCCTCCTACGAGCAGTACTTC. Translated: CASRARGSSYEQYF.

The V and J genes are TRBV5-1 and TRBJ2-3; maybe TRBD2 (6 bases). Germline-derived CDR1 and CDR2 are SGHRS and YFSETQ. This CDR3 is 15 amino acids long. The V and J ends lost 0 bases and 1 base respectively, with 9 bases between them. CDR3 sequence reads: CASSLDPGGTDTQYF. The CDR3 nucleotides read TGCGCCAGCAGCTTGGATCCGGGGGGCACAGATACGCAGTATTTT.

The V gene is TRBV7-2, the J gene TRBJ2-5, with D unresolved. The tail of the sequence fits TRBJ2-7 better, so the J call may be wrong. The CDR3 has 12 residues. Per the germline V gene, CDR1 is SGHTA and CDR2 is FQGNSA. The CDR3 DNA reads as TGTGCCAGCAGCTTAGCGCTGGGCGAGCAGTACTTC. This codes for CASSLALGEQYF.

This chain joins TRBV5-4 and TRBJ2-3; 12 nucleotides agree with TRBD2. The CDR3 is made up of 17 amino acids. V shed 5 bases, J shed 0 bases, and the junction held 7 bases outside the gene matches. Germline V gene lookup returns CDR1 SGHNT and CDR2 YYREEE (reference sequence). The CDR3 sequence is CASRKTGTSGSTDTQYF. DNA of the CDR3: TGTGCCAGCAGAAAAACCGGGACTAGCGGGAGCACAGATACGCAGTATTTT.

The genes are TRBV2 and TRBJ2-1; D remains unclear. Trimming took off 1 base at V and 8 bases at J, with 15 bases between the two ends. The CDR3 runs to 15 residues. Germline CDR1 and CDR2: SNHLY and FYNNEI. CDR3 region: CASSEGAHTSHEQFF. DNA of the CDR3: TGTGCCAGCAGTGAAGGGGCCCACACCTCCCATGAGCAGTTCTTC.

This chain uses TRBV6-5 with TRBJ1-3, with D maybe TRBD1 (6 bases). Per germline, CDR1 MNHEY and CDR2 SVGAGI. The CDR3 has 15 amino acids. V was shortened by 4 bases and J by 4 bases, with 14 bases between the two germline ends. DNA of the CDR3: TGTGCCAGCAGTTGGGGCACAGGGTCCGGAAACACCATATATTTT. This gives the protein CASSWGTGSGNTIYF.

The chain recombines TRBV2 with TRBJ2-7, with D possibly TRBD2 on 6 matching bases. In germline, CDR1 is SNHLY, CDR2 FYNNEI. This CDR3 contains 13 residues. The ends were cut back, 4 bases at V and 6 bases at J, with 13 bases in the middle. The CDR3 is CASSAEGFREQYF. The CDR3 nucleotides are TGTGCCAGCAGTGCGGAGGGCTTCCGCGAGCAGTACTTC.

The V and J genes are TRBV6-1 and TRBJ1-2, with unresolved D. Germline values: CDR1 MNHNS, CDR2 SASEGT. The CDR3 has 14 amino acids. Trimming removed 5 bases from V and 8 bases from J, with 18 bases in between. CDR3 bases: TGTGCCAGCAGTACCCCGGGTGCATTTTGGGGCTACACCTTC. This translates into CASSTPGAFWGYTF.

The chain couples TRBV5-1 to TRBJ2-7, with 7 bases identical to TRBD1. Germline values: CDR1 SGHRS, CDR2 YFSETQ. Trimming took 3 bases from V and 0 from J; bases not matched to a gene: 6. The CDR3 has 15 residues. As DNA, the CDR3 is TGCGCCAGCAGCTCGGGACAGCCCAACTCCTACGAGCAGTACTTC. Translation: CASSSGQPNSYEQYF.

This clone was seen only once. V gene TRBV7-9 combines with J gene TRBJ2-7, with TRBD1 matching over 7 bases. The CDR3 extends over 14 amino acids. Germline trimming cut 2 bases from V and 7 bases from J; bases unmatched to any gene: 8. Germline lookup yields CDR1 SEHNR and CDR2 FQNEAQ (reference sequence). The CDR3 sequence: CASSLRDRVGEQYF. CDR3 DNA: TGTGCCAGCAGCTTACGAGACAGGGTGGGGGAGCAGTACTTC.

In the case of this clone: Other DNA sequences from this sample encode an identical CDR3 as well. The V call is TRBV14, the J call TRBJ2-7; TRBD2 agrees at 9 bases. Germline lookup yields CDR1 SGHDN and CDR2 FVKESK. This CDR3 region has 18 residues. V trimming: 1 base; J trimming: 1 base; junction bases outside the gene matches: 11. The CDR3 nucleotides read TGTGCCAGCAGCCAAGTCAAAGGGGTAGCGGGGGAATCCTACGAGCAGTACTTC. This translates into CASSQVKGVAGESYEQYF.